Shown below are 20 T cell receptor beta chains from a single sample sequenced in a study of blood T cell repertoires in COVID-19. Some clones are missing from TCRdb's copy, which holds only in-frame ones; the method was immunoSEQ multiplex PCR. This sample has about 98,000 clones, with over 75% found just once. The source material was peripheral blood. These receptor sequences come from a woman of 80 years or more with acute or convalescent COVID-19.

The chain uses TRBV6-2 or TRBV6-3 and TRBJ2-7, with TRBD1 matching over 7 bases. The CDR3 contains 17 residues. CDR1 and CDR2 from the germline V gene are MNHEY and SVGEGT. V trimming: 0 bases; J trimming: 0 bases; junction bases outside the gene matches: 8. The CDR3 coding sequence is TGTGCCAGCAGTTACTCAACCGGGACAGACATCTCCTACGAGCAGTACTTC. Its protein product is CASSYSTGTDISYEQYF.

This chain uses TRBV29-1 with TRBJ2-1, with TRBD1 identical over 7 bases. After removal of 8 bases from V and 8 bases from J, the junction contained 6 bases not matched to a gene. This CDR3 is 11 amino acids long. Germline-derived CDR1 and CDR2 are SQVTM and ANQGSEA. This chain's CDR3 is CSLNQGDEQFF. CDR3 nucleotide sequence: TGCAGCCTTAATCAGGGGGATGAGCAGTTCTTC.

V is TRBV10-1 and J is TRBJ2-3; D is possibly TRBD2 (5 bases). V lost 2 bases, J lost 6 bases, and 18 bases lay in between. The CDR3 extends over 16 amino acids. In germline, CDR1 is WNHNN, CDR2 SYGVQD (reference sequence). CDR3 protein: CASSEQDQPGRDTQYF. For the CDR3, the DNA is TGCGCCAGCAGTGAGCAGGACCAACCGGGAAGGGATACGCAGTATTTT.

J is TRBJ2-2 and V is TRBV5-4; TRBD1 might be the D (5 bases). Germline lookup yields CDR1 SGHNT and CDR2 YYREEE (reference sequence). V lost 0 bases and J lost 6, with 12 bases in between. This CDR3 spans 15 amino acids. The CDR3 reads CASSLVPGMSGELFF. As DNA, the CDR3 is TGTGCCAGCAGCTTGGTCCCAGGGATGTCCGGGGAGCTGTTTTTT.

The chain has TRBV29-1 and TRBJ1-3, with 7 bases that match TRBD1. The trim removed 6 bases at V and 3 bases at J, leaving 8 bases unmatched. The CDR3 length is 14 residues. Per germline, CDR1 SQVTM and CDR2 ANQGSEA. Here the CDR3 DNA reads TGCAGCGTCGCCCTTACAGGGGATGGAAACACCATATATTTT. It yields the protein CSVALTGDGNTIYF.

This chain joins TRBV3-1 (or the pseudogene TRBV3-2) and TRBJ1-2, with 8 nucleotides matching TRBD1. Trimming at V came to 8 bases and at J to 5 bases, leaving 1 base not matched to a gene. Looked up from germline, CDR1 is LGHDT and CDR2 is YNNKEL (reference sequence). The CDR3 runs to 11 residues. The CDR3 reads CASGQGYGYTF. Written as DNA, the CDR3 is TGTGCCAGCGGACAGGGATATGGCTACACCTTC.

The chain is built from TRBV7-2 and TRBJ1-2; 8 nucleotides match TRBD1. This CDR3 comprises 13 residues. Germline loops: CDR1 SGHTA, CDR2 FQGNSA. After removal of 1 base from V and 8 bases from J, the junction contained 3 bases not matched to a gene. The CDR3: CASSLGQGRGYTF. For the CDR3, the DNA is TGTGCCAGCAGCTTAGGACAGGGGAGGGGCTACACCTTC.

The V and J genes are TRBV25-1 and TRBJ1-1; TRBD1 is a possible D gene (6 bases). Trimming shortened V by 7 bases and J by 5 bases, and 11 bases separated the two germline ends. CDR1 MGHDK and CDR2 SYGVNS come from the germline V gene. The CDR3 consists of 12 residues. CDR3 protein: CASNGGGTEAFF. The CDR3 DNA reads as TGTGCCAGCAATGGGGGCGGGACTGAAGCTTTCTTT.

In nucleotides, the CDR3 is TGTGCCAGCAGCCTAACAGGTATCGGAAACAATGAGCAGTTCTTC. It is translated as CASSLTGIGNNEQFF. This chain connects TRBV3-1 (or the pseudogene TRBV3-2) to TRBJ2-1, with a possible D match to TRBD1 (5 bases). Trimming left V 4 bases short and J 5 bases short, with 15 bases between. Germline CDR1 and CDR2: LGHDT and YNNKEL (reference sequence). The CDR3 loop spans 15 amino acids.

This rearrangement joins TRBV21-1 to TRBJ1-5. TRBV21-1 counts as a pseudogene. This CDR3 has 15 amino acids. In DNA form, the CDR3 reads TGTGCCAGCAGCGAGCGTAAGCTACCCCCGACCCCCCAGCATTTT. Translated, it gives CASSERKLPPTPQHF.

This clone has a handful of counts. This chain links TRBV28 with TRBJ1-2; 9 bases align to TRBD1. The ends lost 1 base at V and 3 bases at J; junction bases unmatched: 9. The CDR3 spans 17 residues. Germline loops: CDR1 MDHEN, CDR2 SYDVKM. Here the CDR3 DNA reads TGTGCCAGCAGTTTATTCAGGGGACAGGGAAGGGACTATGGCTACACCTTC. Its protein product is CASSLFRGQGRDYGYTF.

This clone was counted between two and nine times. The chain joins TRBV7-9 to TRBJ1-6; 10 bases are a match to TRBD1. The CDR3 is made up of 16 amino acids. Germline CDR1 SEHNR, CDR2 FQNEAQ (reference sequence). V dropped 5 bases and J dropped 9; count of bases not matched to a gene: 10. For the CDR3, the DNA is TGTGCCAGCAGCCCGGGACAGGGGTCCGCTGGTTCACCCCTCCACTTT. As protein: CASSPGQGSAGSPLHF.

This clone was recorded once. The rearrangement uses TRBV30 and TRBJ1-1; 8 nucleotides line up with TRBD1. V dropped 0 bases and J dropped 4; count of bases not matched to a gene: 16. Germline V gene lookup returns CDR1 GTSNPN and CDR2 SVGIG (reference sequence). The CDR3 covers 18 residues. The CDR3 nucleotides are TGTGCCTGGAGTGTACGCGGGCCGGGACAGGTTGTGCGCACTGAAGCTTTCTTT. This translates into CAWSVRGPGQVVRTEAFF.

A single count supports this clone. V usage is TRBV5-6 and J usage is TRBJ2-1; D remains ambiguous. This CDR3 has 14 amino acids. The germline gives CDR1 SGHDT, CDR2 YYEEEE. Trimming removed 4 bases from V and 1 base from J, with 9 bases in between. This chain's CDR3 is CASSIQESYNEQFF. The CDR3 DNA reads as TGTGCCAGCAGCATCCAGGAATCCTACAATGAGCAGTTCTTC.

The rearrangement links TRBV5-4 to TRBJ1-6; D is unresolved. The CDR3 is 14 residues long. Trimming took off 2 bases at V and 9 bases at J, with 12 bases between the two ends. CDR1 is SGHNT and CDR2 is YYREEE in the germline V gene (reference sequence). In DNA form, the CDR3 reads TGTGCCAGCAGCTTTGAGAGCGTCGGTTCACCCCTCCACTTT. It codes for CASSFESVGSPLHF. The complete variable domain, with remaining parts taken from reference TRBV5-4 and TRBJ1-6, reads ETGVTQSPTHLIKTRGQQVTLRCSSQSGHNTVSWYQQALGQGPQFIFQYYREEENGRGNFPPRFSGLQFPNYSSELNVNALELDDSALYLCASSFESVGSPLHFGNGTRLTVT.

The CDR3 spells CASRGGSGLVLEQYF. CDR3 nucleotides: TGTGCCAGCAGAGGAGGGTCCGGGCTAGTCCTCGAGCAGTACTTC. The rearrangement joins TRBV28 to TRBJ2-7; D perhaps matches TRBD2 (6 bases). Trimming took off 6 bases at V and 6 bases at J, with 21 bases between the two ends. The CDR3 is made up of 15 amino acids. The V gene's germline CDR1 is MDHEN and CDR2 SYDVKM.

The V and J genes are TRBV7-2 and TRBJ2-5; TRBD2 is a possible D gene (5 bases). CDR1 and CDR2 (germline): SGHTA, FQGNSA. The CDR3 has 14 residues. Trimming shortened V by 5 bases and J by 5 bases, and 15 bases separated the two germline ends. The CDR3 bases are TGTGCCAGCAGCAGTACTAGGCCCTCCGAGACCCAGTACTTC. Protein product: CASSSTRPSETQYF.

The chain links TRBV6-4 to TRBJ1-1; 7 bases fit TRBD1. CDR1 and CDR2 (germline): MRHNA, SNTAGT. This CDR3 comprises 15 residues. With 6 bases clipped from V and 1 base from J, the junction kept 8 bases outside the gene matches. Here the CDR3 reads CASRPQQGTNTEAFF. CDR3 coding DNA: TGTGCCAGCAGGCCCCAACAGGGGACGAACACTGAAGCTTTCTTT.

The chain couples TRBV5-1 to TRBJ2-1; no clear D. Germline-derived CDR1 and CDR2 are SGHRS and YFSETQ. The V and J ends lost 6 bases and 8 bases respectively, with 9 bases between them. CDR3 length: 11 residues. CDR3 sequence reads: CASKREDEQFF. The CDR3 coding sequence is TGCGCCAGCAAGCGCGAAGATGAGCAGTTCTTC.

This clone was picked up one time. DNA for the CDR3: TGTGCCAGTAGTATAAAGGTCGGGACAGGTGGGGCCAACGTCCTGACTTTC. Translated, it gives CASSIKVGTGGANVLTF. This chain joins TRBV19 and TRBJ2-6; 8 nucleotides line up with TRBD1. V was pared by 2 bases and J by 3 bases, with 6 bases of the junction left unmatched. CDR3 length equals 17 residues. CDR1 LNHDA and CDR2 SQIVND come from the germline V gene (reference sequence).